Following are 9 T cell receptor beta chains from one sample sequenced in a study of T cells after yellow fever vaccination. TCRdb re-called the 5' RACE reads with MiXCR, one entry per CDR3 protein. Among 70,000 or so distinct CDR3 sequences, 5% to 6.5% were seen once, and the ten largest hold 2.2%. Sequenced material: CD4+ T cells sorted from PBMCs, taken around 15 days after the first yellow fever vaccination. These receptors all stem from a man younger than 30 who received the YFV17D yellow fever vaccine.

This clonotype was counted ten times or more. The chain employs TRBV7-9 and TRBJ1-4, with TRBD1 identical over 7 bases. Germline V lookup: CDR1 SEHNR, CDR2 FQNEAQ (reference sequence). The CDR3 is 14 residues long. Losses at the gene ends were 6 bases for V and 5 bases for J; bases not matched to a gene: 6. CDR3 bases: TGTGCCAGCAGGTCGGGACAGCTCAATGAAAAACTGTTTTTT. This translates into CASRSGQLNEKLFF.

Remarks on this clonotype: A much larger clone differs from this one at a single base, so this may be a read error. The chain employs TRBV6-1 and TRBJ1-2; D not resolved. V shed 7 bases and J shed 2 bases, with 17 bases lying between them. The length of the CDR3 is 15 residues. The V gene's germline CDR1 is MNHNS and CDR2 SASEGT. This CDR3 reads CASTGWRDPNYGYTF. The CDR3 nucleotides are TGTGCCAGCACCGGCTGGAGGGATCCGAACTATGGCTACACCTTC.

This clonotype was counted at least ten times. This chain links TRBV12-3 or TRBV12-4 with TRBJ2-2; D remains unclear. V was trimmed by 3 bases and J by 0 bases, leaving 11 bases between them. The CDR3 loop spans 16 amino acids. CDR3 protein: CASSFGRVTNTGELFF. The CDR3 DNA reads TGTGCCAGCAGTTTTGGTAGGGTTACGAACACCGGGGAGCTGTTTTTT.

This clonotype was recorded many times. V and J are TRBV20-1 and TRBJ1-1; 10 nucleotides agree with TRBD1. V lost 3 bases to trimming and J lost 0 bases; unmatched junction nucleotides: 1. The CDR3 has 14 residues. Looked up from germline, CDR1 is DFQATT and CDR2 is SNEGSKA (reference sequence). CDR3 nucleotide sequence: TGCAGTGCTAGGACAGGGGGCGTGAACACTGAAGCTTTCTTT. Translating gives CSARTGGVNTEAFF.

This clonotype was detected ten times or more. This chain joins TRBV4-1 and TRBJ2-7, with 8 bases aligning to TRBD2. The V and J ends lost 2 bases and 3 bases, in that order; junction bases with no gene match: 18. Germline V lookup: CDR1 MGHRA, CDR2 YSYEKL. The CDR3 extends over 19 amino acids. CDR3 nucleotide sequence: TGCGCCAGCAGCCAACTACCCCCCTTGCGGGGGGCTTCTAACTACGAGCAGTACGTC. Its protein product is CASSQLPPLRGASNYEQYV.

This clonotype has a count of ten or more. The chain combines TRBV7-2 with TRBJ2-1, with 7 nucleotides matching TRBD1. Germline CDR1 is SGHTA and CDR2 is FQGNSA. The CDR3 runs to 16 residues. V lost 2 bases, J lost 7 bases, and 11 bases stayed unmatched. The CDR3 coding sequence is TGTGCCAGCAGCTTAAGGGGCAGGGGGATGTGGAATGAGCAGTTCTTC. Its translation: CASSLRGRGMWNEQFF.

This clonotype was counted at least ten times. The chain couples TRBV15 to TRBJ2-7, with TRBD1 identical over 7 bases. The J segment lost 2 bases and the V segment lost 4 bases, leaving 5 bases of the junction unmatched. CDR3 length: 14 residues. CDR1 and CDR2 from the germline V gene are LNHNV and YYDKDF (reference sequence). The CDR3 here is CATSTTGDPYEQYF. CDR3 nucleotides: TGTGCCACCAGCACTACAGGGGACCCCTACGAGCAGTACTTC.

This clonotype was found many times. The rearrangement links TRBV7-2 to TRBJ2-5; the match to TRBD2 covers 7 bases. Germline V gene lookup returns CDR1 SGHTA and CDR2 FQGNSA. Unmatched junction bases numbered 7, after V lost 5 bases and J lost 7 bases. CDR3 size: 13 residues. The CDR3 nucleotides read TGTGCCAGCAGCCCCATGCGGGGGAGGACCCAGTACTTC. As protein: CASSPMRGRTQYF.

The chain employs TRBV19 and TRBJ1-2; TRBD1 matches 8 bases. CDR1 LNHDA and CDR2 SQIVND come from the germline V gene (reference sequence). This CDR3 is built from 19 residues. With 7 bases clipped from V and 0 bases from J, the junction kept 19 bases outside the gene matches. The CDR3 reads CASNNLLGVGTGANYGYTF. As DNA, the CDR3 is TGTGCCAGTAACAACTTGTTGGGGGTGGGGACAGGTGCTAACTATGGCTACACCTTC.